The 20 T cell receptor beta chains below were found in one sample sequenced in a study of blood T cell repertoires in COVID-19. Produced via immunoSEQ multiplex PCR; TCRdb's table is partial and in-frame only. The sample has just under 55,000 clones; roughly 90% are singletons. Sequencing input: peripheral blood. All receptors derive from a man aged 45-65 years with acute or convalescent COVID-19.

This chain joins TRBV3-1 (or the pseudogene TRBV3-2) and TRBJ1-2, with D maybe TRBD1 (6 bases). Germline-derived CDR1 and CDR2 are LGHDT and YNNKEL (reference sequence). V dropped 6 bases and J dropped 2 bases, with 16 bases sitting between them. This CDR3 has 15 residues. The CDR3 nucleotides are TGTGCCAGCAGTCAATCTTGGACAGCGAACTATGGCTACACCTTC. Translation gives CASSQSWTANYGYTF.

This chain uses TRBV2 with TRBJ2-5, with a weak D call TRBD1 (5 bases). Germline CDR1 and CDR2: SNHLY and FYNNEI. V dropped 5 bases and J dropped 4 bases, with 14 bases sitting between them. CDR3 length: 14 residues. CDR3: CASSPYQGAETQYF. For the CDR3, the DNA is TGTGCCAGCAGTCCCTACCAAGGGGCAGAGACCCAGTACTTC.

V and J are TRBV6-5 and TRBJ1-2, with 8 bases fitting TRBD1. The germline V gene encodes CDR1 MNHEY and CDR2 SVGAGI. Unmatched junction bases numbered 11, after V lost 6 bases and J lost 14 bases. The CDR3 runs to 12 residues. Here the CDR3 reads CASSGTGQGRTF. Written as DNA, the CDR3 is TGTGCCAGCAGCGGGACAGGCCAGGGTCGGACCTTC.

The gene calls are TRBV5-1 and TRBJ2-7; perhaps TRBD2 as D (5 bases). CDR3 size: 14 residues. The V gene lost 4 bases and the J gene lost 2 bases, with 13 bases spanning the gap. Germline V CDR1 and CDR2: SGHRS, YFSETQ. The CDR3 loop is CASSQAVSAYEQYF. The CDR3 DNA sequence: TGCGCCAGCAGCCAAGCGGTTTCCGCCTACGAGCAGTACTTC.

The chain links TRBV9 to TRBJ2-1; 9 nucleotides agree with TRBD2. Looked up from germline, CDR1 is SGDLS and CDR2 is YYNGEE. The CDR3 consists of 16 residues. Trimming took 0 bases from V and 9 from J; bases not matched to a gene: 10. CDR3 in DNA: TGTGCCAGCAGCGTAGGACCTAGCGGGAACGACGGTGAGCAGTTCTTC. Translated, it gives CASSVGPSGNDGEQFF.

The chain recombines TRBV9 with TRBJ1-3, with D possibly TRBD1 on 5 matching bases. CDR1 and CDR2 from the germline V gene are SGDLS and YYNGEE. This CDR3 region has 18 residues. V was pared by 0 bases and J by 0 bases, with 16 bases between. This CDR3 is CASSVGGRGRTSGNTIYF. The CDR3 DNA follows: TGTGCCAGCAGCGTAGGGGGCCGTGGCCGGACCTCTGGAAACACCATATATTTT. The variable domain in full, with the rest retrieved from reference TRBV9 and TRBJ1-3, is DSGVTQTPKHLITATGQRVTLRCSPRSGDLSVYWYQQSLDQGLQFLIQYYNGEERAKGNILERFSAQQFPDLHSELNLSSLELGDSALYFCASSVGGRGRTSGNTIYFGEGSWLTVV.

The chain combines TRBV11-3 with TRBJ2-3; 9 positions agree with TRBD2. The V and J ends lost 6 bases and 0 bases, in that order; junction bases with no gene match: 7. The CDR3 covers 16 residues. The V gene's germline CDR1 is SGHNT and CDR2 YENEEA. CDR3 in DNA: TGTGCCAGCAGTTGGCGACTAGCGGCTAGCACAGATACGCAGTATTTT. Amino acids: CASSWRLAASTDTQYF.

The gene calls are TRBV7-2 and TRBJ2-7; TRBD1 agrees at 7 bases. The CDR3 totals 14 residues. CDR1 SGHTA and CDR2 FQGNSA come from the germline V gene. V shed 5 bases and J 3 bases; nucleotides not matched to a gene: 7. The CDR3 DNA reads TGTGCCAGCAGCCTTCGACAGGGTGGCTACGAGCAGTACTTC. Translated: CASSLRQGGYEQYF.

This chain joins TRBV5-1 and TRBJ2-3; D uncertain. The CDR3 sequence is 13 residues long. The ends were cut back, 4 bases at V and 0 bases at J, with 6 bases in the middle. Germline V gene lookup returns CDR1 SGHRS and CDR2 YFSETQ. This chain's CDR3 is CASSALSTDTQYF. The CDR3 coding sequence is TGCGCCAGCAGCGCGCTCAGCACAGATACGCAGTATTTT.

The gene calls are TRBV11-3 and TRBJ1-1; TRBD1 matches at 8 bases. Germline CDR1 SGHNT, CDR2 YENEEA. Trimming cost V 4 bases and J 5 bases; bases outside gene matches: 6. The CDR3 runs to 14 residues. The DNA of the CDR3 is TGTGCCAGCAGCTCCGGACAGGGCGTTACTGAAGCTTTCTTT. Its protein is CASSSGQGVTEAFF.

The genes are TRBV30 and TRBJ2-7; maybe TRBD1 (5 bases). V was pared by 2 bases and J by 2 bases, with 10 bases between. Germline V gene data show CDR1 as GTSNPN and CDR2 as SVGIG (reference sequence). CDR3 length: 13 amino acids. The CDR3 DNA is TGTGCCTGGAGTAGGGGCTATACCTACGAGCAGTACTTC. It yields the protein CAWSRGYTYEQYF. The whole variable domain, remainder taken from reference TRBV30 and TRBJ2-7, is SQTIHQWPATLVQPVGSPLSLECTVEGTSNPNLYWYRQAAGRGLQLLFYSVGIGQISSEVPQNLSASRPQDRQFILSSKKLLLSDSGFYLCAWSRGYTYEQYFGPGTRLTVT.

The chain uses TRBV7-6 and TRBJ2-6; TRBD2 is a possible D gene (6 bases). This CDR3 has 15 residues. V was pared by 5 bases and J by 1 base, with 9 bases between. Germline CDR1 is SGHVS and CDR2 is FNYEAQ. The CDR3 nucleotides are TGTGCCAGCAGCACGGGAGTTTCTGGGGCCAACGTCCTGACTTTC. This encodes CASSTGVSGANVLTF.

The rearrangement uses TRBV11-3 and TRBJ2-1; TRBD2 matches at 11 bases. This CDR3 contains 20 residues. Trimming cost V 5 bases and J 0 bases; bases outside gene matches: 15. Germline V gene data show CDR1 as SGHNT and CDR2 as YENEEA. The CDR3 coding sequence is TGTGCCAGCAGCGGAGAGACTAGCGGGATCATCAAGGGCTCCTACAATGAGCAGTTCTTC. The encoded protein is CASSGETSGIIKGSYNEQFF.

Written as DNA, the CDR3 is TGCGCCAGCAGCTCAGAGGGACTACGCGGAGAGACCCAGTACTTC. This sequence encodes CASSSEGLRGETQYF. The chain employs TRBV5-1 and TRBJ2-5, with 7 bases aligning to TRBD2. Germline loops: CDR1 SGHRS, CDR2 YFSETQ. The CDR3 covers 15 residues. V gave up 3 bases and J gave up 4 bases; unmatched junction bases: 9.

This clone was observed a handful of times. The chain uses TRBV12-3 or TRBV12-4 and TRBJ2-3; D is unclear. Trimming took off 8 bases at V and 6 bases at J, with 9 bases between the two ends. The CDR3 extends over 11 amino acids. CDR3 DNA sequence: TGTGCCAGCTGGCAAAAGGATACGCAGTATTTT. It yields the protein CASWQKDTQYF.

The V and J genes are TRBV10-3 and TRBJ2-1; weak D call: TRBD2 (5 bases). Germline CDR1 reads ENHRY; CDR2 reads SYGVKD. The V end was cut by 11 bases, the J end by 5 bases, with 13 bases between. CDR3 length equals 12 residues. CDR3 DNA: TGTGCCGCGAGGAGGACGGACAATGAGCAGTTCTTC. It codes for CAARRTDNEQFF.

The chain is built from TRBV20-1 and TRBJ2-3; 11 bases are shared with TRBD2. After removal of 3 bases from V and 2 bases from J, the junction contained 7 bases not matched to a gene. The germline V gene has CDR1 DFQATT and CDR2 SNEGSKA (reference sequence). The CDR3 has 16 residues. The CDR3 loop is CSASPGTSGDTDTQYF. The CDR3 bases are TGCAGTGCTAGTCCCGGGACTAGCGGTGACACAGATACGCAGTATTTT.

The genes are TRBV19 and TRBJ2-1; 10 bases align to TRBD2. Germline lookup yields CDR1 LNHDA and CDR2 SQIVND (reference sequence). V trimming: 1 base; J trimming: 8 bases; junction bases outside the gene matches: 5. This CDR3 has 15 amino acids. The CDR3 here is CASSIGLAGAHEQFF. CDR3 sequence (DNA): TGTGCCAGTAGTATAGGGCTAGCGGGAGCCCATGAGCAGTTCTTC.

The chain is built from TRBV14 and TRBJ2-1, with TRBD2 matching 11 bases. Germline CDR1 is SGHDN and CDR2 is FVKESK. This CDR3 spans 17 amino acids. Germline trimming cut 4 bases from V and 2 bases from J; bases unmatched to any gene: 7. The chain's CDR3 is CASSRETSGKAYNEQFF. CDR3 nucleotide sequence: TGTGCCAGCAGCCGCGAGACTAGCGGGAAGGCCTACAATGAGCAGTTCTTC.

The gene calls are TRBV2 and TRBJ2-3; 8 bases are a match to TRBD2. The V and J ends lost 9 bases and 3 bases, in that order; junction bases with no gene match: 5. CDR1 and CDR2 (germline): SNHLY, FYNNEI. CDR3 length: 13 amino acids. The CDR3 DNA follows: TGTGCCAGACGACTAGCGAGTACAGATACGCAGTATTTT. Amino acid sequence: CARRLASTDTQYF.